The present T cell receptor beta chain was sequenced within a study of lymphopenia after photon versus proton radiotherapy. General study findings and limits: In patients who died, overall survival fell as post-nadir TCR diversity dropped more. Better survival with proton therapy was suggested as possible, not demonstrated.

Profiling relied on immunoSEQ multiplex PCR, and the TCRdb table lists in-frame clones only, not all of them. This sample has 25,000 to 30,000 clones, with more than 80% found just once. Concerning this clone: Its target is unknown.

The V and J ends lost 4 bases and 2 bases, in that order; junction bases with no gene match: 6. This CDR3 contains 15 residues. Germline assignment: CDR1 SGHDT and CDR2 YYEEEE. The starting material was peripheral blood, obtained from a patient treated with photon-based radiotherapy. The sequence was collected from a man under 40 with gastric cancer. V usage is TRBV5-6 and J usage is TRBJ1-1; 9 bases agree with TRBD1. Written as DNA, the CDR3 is TGTGCCAGCAGCCTTTGGGACAGGGACAACACTGAAGCTTTCTTT. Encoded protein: CASSLWDRDNTEAFF. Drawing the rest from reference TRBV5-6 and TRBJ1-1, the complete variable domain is DAGVTQSPTHLIKTRGQQVTLRCSPKSGHDTVSWYQQALGQGPQFIFQYYEEEERQRGNFPDRFSGHQFPNYSSELNVNALLLGDSALYLCASSLWDRDNTEAFFGQGTRLTVV.